These T cell receptor beta chains were read from a single sample in a study of T-cell memory formation after mild COVID-19. TCRdb reanalysed the 5' RACE reads using MiXCR and keeps one entry per CDR3 protein. The sample yields 400,000 or so distinct CDR3 sequences, around 20% seen once. The specimen was PBMCs or a T cell subset sorted from them (not recorded which). The receptor source for this set is an adult woman who had mild COVID-19 (a few samples of this study predate the infection). Cell type and time point are not known. Both conserved end residues are part of each CDR3. Each record gives: V gene, clone size, D gene, J gene, CDR3 DNA, CDR3 protein. D genes are given only for firm matches. The size field is filled for only some rows; it gives once, few, many or a size class.

V: TRBV4-1
size: -
D: TRBD1
J: TRBJ1-1
DNA: TGCGCCAGCAGGGCCGGGACAGGGGGGAAGAACACTGAAGCTTTCTTT
CDR3: CASRAGTGGKNTEAFF

V: TRBV20-1
size: -
D: TRBD2
J: TRBJ2-1
DNA: TGCAGTGCTAGACCCCCTAGCGGGGTTAACAATGAGCAGTTCTTC
CDR3: CSARPPSGVNNEQFF

V: TRBV7-9
size: -
D: -
J: TRBJ1-2
DNA: TGTGCCAGCAGCTTACCCGAAAGACTCTATGGCTACACCTTC
CDR3: CASSLPERLYGYTF

V: TRBV4-3
size: many
D: -
J: TRBJ2-2
DNA: TGCGCCAGCAGCCAAGGGGCAGCTCTGAACACCGGGGAGCTGTTTTTT
CDR3: CASSQGAALNTGELFF

V: TRBV29-1
size: few
D: -
J: TRBJ2-1
DNA: TGCAGCGCCTCATTAGGGGAAAAGTTTCTGAGAAGGGGCAATCGACGGCAGTTCTTC
CDR3: CSASLGEKFLRRGNRRQFF

V: TRBV5-1
size: -
D: -
J: TRBJ1-2
DNA: TGCGCCAGCAGCGAGGGGCACGGCTATGGCTACACCTTC
CDR3: CASSEGHGYGYTF

V: TRBV30
size: -
D: -
J: TRBJ1-5
DNA: TGTGCCTGGAGTGTAAAACCGGCGTTTGCCCAGCCCCAGCATTTT
CDR3: CAWSVKPAFAQPQHF

V: TRBV10-3
size: once
D: TRBD1
J: TRBJ1-5
DNA: TGTGCCATCAGTGGATCAGGGGGTAATCAGCCCCAGCATTTT
CDR3: CAISGSGGNQPQHF

V: TRBV5-1
size: -
D: -
J: TRBJ1-2
DNA: TGCGCCAGCAGCTTCGAACAGGACGTCTATGGCTACACCTTC
CDR3: CASSFEQDVYGYTF

V: TRBV6-5
size: few
D: -
J: TRBJ1-1
DNA: TGTGCCAGCAGTCGGAGTTGGTATCGGACTGAAGCTTTCTTT
CDR3: CASSRSWYRTEAFF

V: TRBV9
size: -
D: TRBD1
J: TRBJ2-1
DNA: TGTGCCAGCAGTAACGGGACAGGGGCTTACAATGAGCAGTTCTTC
CDR3: CASSNGTGAYNEQFF

V: TRBV2
size: -
D: -
J: TRBJ1-2
DNA: TGTGCCAGCCGCCCGTCCTCAGGCTATGGCTACACCTTC
CDR3: CASRPSSGYGYTF

V: TRBV5-1
size: -
D: TRBD2
J: TRBJ2-5
DNA: TGCGCCAGCAGCGTGGCGGGGGGACGCTTCCAAGAGACCCAGTACTTC
CDR3: CASSVAGGRFQETQYF

V: TRBV5-1
size: -
D: -
J: TRBJ1-1
DNA: TGCGCCAGCAGCTTGAAAGGGGTTGAAGCTTTCTTT
CDR3: CASSLKGVEAFF

V: TRBV12-3/TRBV12-4
size: -
D: TRBD1
J: TRBJ2-7
DNA: TGTGCCAGCAGTCCAGGACAGGGTTTAGGCTACGAGCAGTACTTC
CDR3: CASSPGQGLGYEQYF

V: TRBV11-2
size: -
D: -
J: TRBJ2-1
DNA: TGTGCCAGCAGCTTAGGGGGCGGCTTGACCAATGAGCAGTTCTTC
CDR3: CASSLGGGLTNEQFF

V: TRBV6-2/TRBV6-3
size: -
D: -
J: TRBJ2-7
DNA: TGTGCCAGCAGTTACTCGACGACGGGAATTGGCAGCTACGAGCAGTACTTC
CDR3: CASSYSTTGIGSYEQYF

V: TRBV6-5
size: few
D: -
J: TRBJ1-1
DNA: TGTGCCAGCGGCCCCCCTGAGGGTATGGCGGCTGAAGCTTTCTTT
CDR3: CASGPPEGMAAEAFF

V: TRBV5-1
size: few
D: -
J: TRBJ1-1
DNA: TGCGCCAGCAGCTTCAGAGCAGAGGTAACTGAAGCTTTCTTT
CDR3: CASSFRAEVTEAFF

V: TRBV4-1
size: few
D: -
J: TRBJ1-1
DNA: TGCGCCAGCAGCCCGACAGGCTTCGGGGCTTTCTTT
CDR3: CASSPTGFGAFF

V: TRBV18
size: -
D: -
J: TRBJ1-3
DNA: TGTGCCAGCTCACCACCCACAGTGAGAAACACCATATATTTT
CDR3: CASSPPTVRNTIYF

V: TRBV4-2
size: -
D: TRBD1
J: TRBJ1-4
DNA: TGTGCCAGCAGCCAAGATTCCGGGACAGGAAATGAAAAACTGTTTTTT
CDR3: CASSQDSGTGNEKLFF

V: TRBV7-2
size: few
D: TRBD2
J: TRBJ2-1
DNA: TGTGCCAGCAGCTTACCGGGACTAGCGGGAGTAAATGAGCAGTTCTTC
CDR3: CASSLPGLAGVNEQFF

V: TRBV9
size: -
D: -
J: TRBJ2-5
DNA: TGTGCCAGCAGCGTAGAAGGGACACCCCCAGAGACCCAGTACTTC
CDR3: CASSVEGTPPETQYF

V: TRBV2
size: -
D: TRBD1
J: TRBJ2-7
DNA: TGTGCCAGCGGGACAGGGGACCCCTCCCACGAGCAGTACTTC
CDR3: CASGTGDPSHEQYF

V: TRBV15
size: -
D: -
J: TRBJ1-2
DNA: TGTGCCACCAGCAGCCCCTTCGGTGGAGGCTACACCTTC
CDR3: CATSSPFGGGYTF

V: TRBV4-3
size: few
D: TRBD2
J: TRBJ2-1
DNA: TGCGCCAGCAGCCAAGGACTAGCGGTGAACAATGAGCAGTTCTTC
CDR3: CASSQGLAVNNEQFF

V: TRBV15
size: -
D: -
J: TRBJ2-7
DNA: TGTGCCACCAGCAGGACACACCCCGGCAGGGAAAGGGCCTACGAGCAGTACTTC
CDR3: CATSRTHPGRERAYEQYF

V: TRBV7-8
size: -
D: TRBD2
J: TRBJ2-3
DNA: TGTGCCAGCAGCGGCCTGGGACTACTAGACACAGATACGCAGTATTTT
CDR3: CASSGLGLLDTDTQYF

V: TRBV6-1
size: -
D: -
J: TRBJ1-1
DNA: TGTGCCAGCAGGCTAAGGGAACTCACTGAAGCTTTCTTT
CDR3: CASRLRELTEAFF

V: TRBV2
size: few
D: -
J: TRBJ1-3
DNA: TGTGCCAGCAGTGATGCCAGGGAGAGTGGAAACACCATATATTTT
CDR3: CASSDARESGNTIYF

V: TRBV7-3
size: -
D: -
J: TRBJ1-1
DNA: TGTGCCAGCAGCTCCGCTCCAAGGCCGAACACTGAAGCTTTCTTT
CDR3: CASSSAPRPNTEAFF

V: TRBV5-1
size: -
D: -
J: TRBJ2-7
DNA: TGCGCCAGCAGCACCCCGCAGGGAAACGAGCAGTACTTC
CDR3: CASSTPQGNEQYF

V: TRBV15
size: -
D: -
J: TRBJ1-2
DNA: TGTGCCACCAGCAGAGGGGGGACACCTCAGGGGCTCTATGGCTACACCTTC
CDR3: CATSRGGTPQGLYGYTF

V: TRBV7-9
size: few
D: TRBD2
J: TRBJ2-5
DNA: TGTGCCAGCAGCTTAGAGCAGACTAGCGGGAGTATAAAGACCCAGTACTTC
CDR3: CASSLEQTSGSIKTQYF

V: TRBV7-9
size: -
D: -
J: TRBJ1-6
DNA: TGTGCCAGCAGCTTACTGGACATGGCCCTCCACTTT
CDR3: CASSLLDMALHF

V: TRBV12-3/TRBV12-4
size: few
D: -
J: TRBJ1-2
DNA: TGTGCCAGCTCCGAGGGGGTTAACTATGGCTACACCTTC
CDR3: CASSEGVNYGYTF